This T cell receptor (beta chain) was documented in a study of cytomegalovirus exposure and HLA in healthy donors. Findings and limits, study-wide: A previous analysis found most TCR beta V segments productive roughly 87% or roughly 30% of the time. In a later analysis, common viral pathogens appeared linked to several of the most significant clusters. The likely explanation for a cluster of highly shared sequence variants was sequencing artifact.

Primers: 60 Vbeta forward and 13 Jbeta reverse. In the study's own analysis: As a later analysis found, there were 80 million or so unique TCR beta chains, of which roughly 11 million were shared. Here immunoSEQ multiplex PCR was the method, and the copy in TCRdb shows in-frame clones only, minus some. V, J and clone size reflect that table, while D and trimming were determined from the DNA. The sample has about 160,000 clones; about 75% are singletons. Deletions cut 4 bases from V and 0 bases from J, with 15 bases between. In germline, CDR1 is PRHDT, CDR2 FYEKMQ (reference sequence). The CDR3 has 16 residues. This clone was counted a single time. Its antigen remains unknown.

The receptor's source is a female donor in good health and CMV-seronegative. The chain employs TRBV13 and TRBJ1-1; no firm D call. Input material: PBMCs. The CDR3 nucleotides are TGTGCCAGCAGCTATTTGCGGGAGGGTATGAACACTGAAGCTTTCTTT. Translated: CASSYLREGMNTEAFF.